Listed below are T cell receptor beta chains from one sample, sequenced in a study of response to subunit inactivated influenza vaccine. TCRdb reprocessed the RT-PCR reads with MiXCR, giving one entry per CDR3 protein. The sample records about 780,000 distinct CDR3 sequences, around 18% being singletons. This sample comprised PBMCs from blood, obtained 4 to 6 days after vaccination. The receptor source for this set is a man aged 50-60 years who received an inactivated influenza vaccine. The CDR3 runs from the conserved cysteine through the conserved F or W. D genes are given only for firm matches. Some rows have no size entry. The others give once, few or many, or a class for an expanded clone.

J: TRBJ1-2; size: few; V: TRBV6-2/TRBV6-3; D: NA; CDR3: CASSYSRYGYTF; DNA: TGTGCCAGCAGTTACTCGAGATATGGCTACACCTTC
J: TRBJ2-2; size: few; V: TRBV28; D: TRBD2; CDR3: CASLSGRATGELFF; DNA: TGTGCCAGCCTGAGCGGGAGGGCCACCGGGGAGCTGTTTTTT
J: TRBJ1-1; size: NA; V: TRBV29-1; D: TRBD1; CDR3: CSVEDPWTGNTEAFF; DNA: TGCAGCGTTGAAGATCCCTGGACAGGGAATACTGAAGCTTTCTTT
J: TRBJ2-3; size: NA; V: TRBV7-2; D: NA; CDR3: CASSAHGSTDTQYF; DNA: TGTGCCAGCAGCGCACACGGAAGCACAGATACGCAGTATTTT
J: TRBJ1-2; size: NA; V: TRBV11-2; D: NA; CDR3: CASSSVSGGNYGYTF; DNA: TGTGCCAGCAGCTCCGTTTCGGGGGGCAACTATGGCTACACCTTC
J: TRBJ1-6; size: few; V: TRBV20-1; D: NA; CDR3: CSATGGSSYNSPLHF; DNA: TGCAGTGCTACGGGGGGAAGCTCCTATAATTCACCCCTCCACTTT
J: TRBJ2-3; size: few; V: TRBV5-1; D: NA; CDR3: CASSRNGQGGTDTQYF; DNA: TGCGCCAGCAGCCGGAACGGACAGGGAGGGACAGATACGCAGTATTTT
J: TRBJ1-5; size: few; V: TRBV7-2; D: NA; CDR3: CASSLSRFRAQHF; DNA: TGTGCCAGCAGCTTAAGCAGGTTTCGAGCCCAGCATTTT
J: TRBJ2-3; size: NA; V: TRBV14; D: TRBD1; CDR3: CASRTDRASGTQYF; DNA: TGTGCCAGCAGGACGGACAGGGCCTCTGGTACGCAGTATTTT
J: TRBJ2-1; size: NA; V: TRBV11-2; D: TRBD2; CDR3: CASSLERLAASYNEQFF; DNA: TGTGCCAGCAGCTTAGAAAGGCTAGCGGCCTCCTACAATGAGCAGTTCTTC
J: TRBJ2-2; size: many; V: TRBV12-3/TRBV12-4; D: NA; CDR3: CASSRRSGNTGELFF; DNA: TGTGCCAGCAGTAGGAGGTCAGGGAACACCGGGGAGCTGTTTTTT
J: TRBJ2-7; size: NA; V: TRBV18; D: NA; CDR3: CASSPPGPEQYF; DNA: TGTGCCAGCTCACCACCGGGTCCCGAGCAGTACTTC
J: TRBJ2-2; size: NA; V: TRBV7-8; D: NA; CDR3: CASNRDRTNTGELFF; DNA: TGTGCCAGCAACAGGGACCGAACGAACACCGGGGAGCTGTTTTTT
J: TRBJ2-1; size: few; V: TRBV7-6; D: TRBD2; CDR3: CASSFGGDQRDEQFF; DNA: TGTGCCAGCAGCTTTGGGGGGGACCAGAGGGATGAGCAGTTCTTC
J: TRBJ2-1; size: few; V: TRBV7-2; D: NA; CDR3: CASSPRIGGPNEQFF; DNA: TGTGCCAGCAGCCCCCGCATCGGGGGGCCCAATGAGCAGTTCTTC
J: TRBJ1-6; size: NA; V: TRBV4-2; D: NA; CDR3: CASSQEAYNSPLHF; DNA: TGTGCCAGCAGCCAAGAAGCATATAATTCACCCCTCCACTTT
J: TRBJ2-7; size: NA; V: TRBV7-9; D: TRBD1; CDR3: CASSLVGTGGHYEQYF; DNA: TGTGCCAGCAGCTTAGTTGGGACAGGGGGCCATTACGAGCAGTACTTC
J: TRBJ2-3; size: NA; V: TRBV11-1; D: TRBD1; CDR3: CASSLAGQGIYGTDTQYF; DNA: TGTGCCAGCAGCTTAGCGGGACAGGGAATATATGGCACAGATACGCAGTATTTT
J: TRBJ2-7; size: many; V: TRBV10-3; D: NA; CDR3: CAISSRGEQYF; DNA: TGTGCCATCAGCTCCAGGGGCGAGCAGTACTTC
J: TRBJ2-5; size: NA; V: TRBV18; D: NA; CDR3: CASAPPTQETQYF; DNA: TGTGCCAGCGCGCCCCCAACGCAAGAGACCCAGTACTTC
J: TRBJ2-5; size: few; V: TRBV25-1; D: NA; CDR3: CASSEFEAAEVQETQYF; DNA: TGTGCCAGCAGTGAATTCGAGGCGGCTGAGGTGCAAGAGACCCAGTACTTC
J: TRBJ1-6; size: few; V: TRBV12-3/TRBV12-4; D: NA; CDR3: CASSFSGNNSPLHF; DNA: TGTGCCAGCAGTTTCTCCGGAAATAATTCACCCCTCCACTTT
J: TRBJ2-3; size: NA; V: TRBV7-6; D: TRBD1; CDR3: CASSSPQGPSSDTQYF; DNA: TGTGCCAGCAGCTCCCCACAGGGGCCCTCCTCAGATACGCAGTATTTT
J: TRBJ2-5; size: NA; V: TRBV4-3; D: TRBD1; CDR3: CASSQGLALQGIRETQYF; DNA: TGCGCCAGCAGCCAAGGTTTAGCCTTACAGGGGATCCGAGAGACCCAGTACTTC
J: TRBJ2-6; size: NA; V: TRBV27; D: TRBD2; CDR3: CASSSRLASYSGANVLTF; DNA: TGTGCCAGCAGTTCGAGACTAGCGAGTTATTCTGGGGCCAACGTCCTGACTTTC
J: TRBJ2-7; size: few; V: TRBV14; D: TRBD2; CDR3: CASSPLAGGWEQYF; DNA: TGTGCCAGCAGCCCACTAGCGGGAGGATGGGAGCAGTACTTC
J: TRBJ2-7; size: NA; V: TRBV5-1; D: NA; CDR3: CASSLQTEYEQYF; DNA: TGCGCCAGCAGCTTGCAGACAGAGTACGAGCAGTACTTC
J: TRBJ2-1; size: few; V: TRBV25-1; D: TRBD2; CDR3: CASSEEGTSGRAHNEQFF; DNA: TGTGCCAGCAGTGAAGAAGGGACTAGCGGGAGGGCCCACAATGAGCAGTTCTTC
J: TRBJ2-5; size: few; V: TRBV12-3/TRBV12-4; D: NA; CDR3: CASSLVAKETQYF; DNA: TGTGCCAGCAGTTTAGTAGCAAAAGAGACCCAGTACTTC
J: TRBJ2-5; size: NA; V: TRBV4-3; D: NA; CDR3: CASSQDRMGGLQETQYF; DNA: TGCGCCAGCAGCCAAGATAGGATGGGGGGGCTACAAGAGACCCAGTACTTC
J: TRBJ2-7; size: NA; V: TRBV4-2; D: NA; CDR3: CASSQDPGDLSYEQYF; DNA: TGTGCCAGCAGCCAAGACCCAGGGGACTTGTCCTACGAGCAGTACTTC
J: TRBJ2-7; size: NA; V: TRBV28; D: TRBD2; CDR3: CASSFSGRGRSYEQYF; DNA: TGTGCCAGCAGCTTTAGCGGGAGGGGAAGATCCTACGAGCAGTACTTC
J: TRBJ2-1; size: many; V: TRBV7-2; D: TRBD2; CDR3: CASSFTRGKQFF; DNA: TGTGCCAGCAGCTTCACGCGGGGGAAGCAGTTCTTC
J: TRBJ2-1; size: NA; V: TRBV4-2; D: NA; CDR3: CASSRSSLQGSYNEQFF; DNA: TGTGCCAGCAGCCGTTCAAGTCTTCAAGGTTCCTACAATGAGCAGTTCTTC
J: TRBJ2-5; size: many; V: TRBV5-1; D: NA; CDR3: CASSLEGSANQYF; DNA: TGCGCCAGCAGCTTGGAAGGCAGCGCAAACCAGTACTTC
J: TRBJ2-3; size: few; V: TRBV20-1; D: TRBD2; CDR3: CSARSPGGTTDTQYF; DNA: TGCAGTGCCAGAAGTCCGGGGGGGACCACAGATACGCAGTATTTT
J: TRBJ2-3; size: many; V: TRBV12-3/TRBV12-4; D: NA; CDR3: CASSPRGGDTQYF; DNA: TGTGCCAGCAGTCCAAGGGGGGGAGATACGCAGTATTTT
J: TRBJ2-5; size: NA; V: TRBV28; D: NA; CDR3: CASSFRRLSEETQYF; DNA: TGTGCCAGCAGTTTTCGCCGATTGAGTGAGGAGACCCAGTACTTC
J: TRBJ2-5; size: few; V: TRBV7-8; D: NA; CDR3: CASSPRRDFETQYF; DNA: TGTGCCAGCAGCCCCCGTCGGGACTTCGAGACCCAGTACTTC
J: TRBJ2-1; size: NA; V: TRBV11-2; D: TRBD1; CDR3: CASSLAKTGWAYNEQFF; DNA: TGTGCCAGCAGCTTAGCCAAGACAGGGTGGGCCTACAATGAGCAGTTCTTC
J: TRBJ2-7; size: few; V: TRBV4-3; D: NA; CDR3: CASSQDTGVKQYF; DNA: TGCGCCAGCAGCCAAGATACGGGAGTCAAGCAGTACTTC
J: TRBJ1-6; size: NA; V: TRBV20-1; D: NA; CDR3: CSARSSGLGSPLHF; DNA: TGCAGTGCTCGGTCTTCAGGGTTGGGGTCACCCCTCCACTTT
J: TRBJ2-1; size: NA; V: TRBV5-1; D: TRBD1; CDR3: CASSLRTGSYNEQFF; DNA: TGCGCCAGCAGCCTTAGGACAGGGTCCTACAATGAGCAGTTCTTC
J: TRBJ2-5; size: NA; V: TRBV6-7; D: NA; CDR3: CASSCNSPYQETQYF; DNA: TGTGCCAGCAGTTGTAATTCGCCGTACCAAGAGACCCAGTACTTC
J: TRBJ2-2; size: NA; V: TRBV7-9; D: NA; CDR3: CASSSREGNTGELFF; DNA: TGTGCCAGCAGCTCCCGTGAAGGGAACACCGGGGAGCTGTTTTTT
J: TRBJ1-1; size: few; V: TRBV29-1; D: TRBD1; CDR3: CSVADRPLEAFF; DNA: TGCAGCGTTGCGGACAGGCCCCTTGAAGCTTTCTTT
J: TRBJ2-7; size: NA; V: TRBV7-9; D: NA; CDR3: CASSQTDLSSYEQYF; DNA: TGTGCCAGCAGCCAAACAGATCTTAGCTCCTACGAGCAGTACTTC
J: TRBJ2-5; size: NA; V: TRBV7-8; D: NA; CDR3: CASSLVRRQETQYF; DNA: TGTGCCAGCAGCTTAGTTCGCAGACAAGAGACCCAGTACTTC
J: TRBJ2-3; size: few; V: TRBV20-1; D: TRBD1; CDR3: CSASRDRGLFTQYF; DNA: TGCAGTGCTTCTCGGGACAGGGGGCTCTTTACGCAGTATTTT
J: TRBJ1-5; size: NA; V: TRBV28; D: NA; CDR3: CASSLFRGNQPQHF; DNA: TGTGCCAGCAGTTTATTTCGTGGCAATCAGCCCCAGCATTTT